This T cell receptor beta chain came from a study of tumor and adjacent non-tumor tissue in lung cancer (dated by TCRdb to the late 2010s). With respect to the entire study: Patients with adenocarcinoma (around 13), squamous cell carcinoma (2) and small cell lung cancer (1) were included in the cohort. Using bulk TCRbeta repertoires from approximately 15 lung cancer patients, the study set lung tumor tissue side by side with matched distant non-tumor lung tissue. The 15 enrolled patients, of whom around 10 were men and 5 were women, were aged about 30 to 80 years and were diagnosed with TNM stage I to III disease. A total of fewer than 150 million productive TCRbeta reads were generated by sequencing, corresponding to an average of roughly 4 million reads per sample. For each patient, one tumor sample and one normal lung sample were taken, giving approximately 29 paired specimens that underwent TCRbeta CDR3 sequencing.

This clonotype has just a few counts. There is no known antigen for this receptor. One end of the junction is discordant with germline, which a read error may explain. From the cysteine through the phenylalanine, the CDR3 covers 16 amino acids. Only the CDR3 part of the read is kept: 48 bases, read in frame from the first base. The CDR1 and CDR2 encoded by the germline V gene are SGHAT and FQNNGV. Study-level results and caveats: The methods do not name the sequencing platform or mention unique molecular identifiers. Only around 15 patients were included in the cohort, and the need for larger samples and more detailed clinical data was noted by the authors. The top 100 clones accounted for a significantly larger cumulative portion of the repertoire in normal lung than in tumor tissue. TCR diversity was significantly higher in younger patients, and higher tumor TCR diversity was associated with shorter overall and disease-free survival. TCR diversity (inverse Simpson) was significantly higher in tumor than in normal lung tissue (roughly 430 vs 170, P = 0.0075, Mann-Whitney U test). Peripheral blood was not sequenced, so blood TCRbeta repertoires were not examined in the lung cancer patients of the study.

The method was multiplex PCR. TCRdb lists the instrument as Illumina HiSeq 2500. TCRbeta libraries were constructed through three rounds of nested PCR with primers (Table S4) according to protocols modified from ARM-PCR. PCR products of 200-500 bp were gel-excised and purified with the QIAquick gel extraction kit before sequencing. Processing in the source paper ran as follows. Reads were cleaned using Trimmomatic, were merged into complete CDR3 sequences using FLASH, and were assigned to V(D)J germline segments using MiTCR. Clonal diversity was computed as the inverse Simpson's index with VDJtools. A read counted as productive if the sequence was in-frame and lacked a premature stop codon. TCRdb's own reprocessing of the public reads used fastp at Q25 and MiXCR and kept productive beta chains. Every distinct CDR3 protein forms one entry, paired with its most common genes and DNA. The V and J calls reflect TCRdb's pipeline rather than the authors' work. The sample data list 75,000 to 100,000 distinct CDR3 sequences, and less than 75% of these were observed just once. 18% of the sample is in the top ten clones.

RNA was isolated from bulk unsorted tissue, and RNA quality was assessed with a NanoDrop ND-1000 and an Agilent 2100. Newly diagnosed lung cancer patients without prior chemotherapy who had been admitted for thoracic surgery in China between August and November 2014 were enrolled as donors. The study excluded patients who had received radiotherapy or chemotherapy before or who had another cancer at the same time. Surgical tissue pieces of about 1-2.3 cm3 were preserved in RNAlater solution and were kept at -80 degrees C until use. The specimen sequenced was lung tumor tissue. The sequence derives from a man in his 60s with non-small cell lung cancer. This receptor chain uses TRBV11-2 and TRBJ2-2; 6 matching bases give a weak D call of TRBD1. Here is the DNA: TGTGCCAGCAGCCCTACCCGGGCAGGGGACACCAGGGAGCTGTTTTTT. This codes for CASSPTRAGDTRELFF. The CDR3, completed at both ends by the reference TRBV11-2 and TRBJ2-2 genes, gives the full variable domain EAGVAQSPRYKIIEKRQSVAFWCNPISGHATLYWYQQILGQGPKLLIQFQNNGVVDDSQLPKDRFSAERLKGVDSTLKIQPAKLEDSAVYLCASSPTRAGDTRELFFGEGSRLTVL.